Below, 2 T cell receptor beta chains from the same sample are listed, as sequenced in a study of CD8+ T cells in alopecia areata. RNA extraction was followed by reverse transcription into cDNA, which acted as the sequencing template. The protocol was immunoSEQ multiplex PCR, while the TCRdb copy is restricted to in-frame clones and leaves out a portion. The sample has more than 200,000 clones; about three fifths are singletons. Treatment denoted: oral pan-JAK inhibitor, 5-10 mg twice daily. Sequencing was performed on CD4+ T cells sorted from blood, taken at week 4, from a patient treated with tofacitinib. These receptors all stem from a human donor with alopecia areata.

This clone was picked up one time. V gene TRBV18 combines with J gene TRBJ2-7; 9 bases align to TRBD1. Germline V gene data show CDR1 as KGHSH and CDR2 as LQKENI. The CDR3 consists of 14 residues. Losses at the gene ends were 6 bases for V and 5 bases for J; bases not matched to a gene: 8. The CDR3 here is CASSAGTGRNEQYF. CDR3 sequence (DNA): TGTGCCAGCTCCGCCGGGACAGGGCGAAACGAGCAGTACTTC. Filled out from reference TRBV18 and TRBJ2-7, the complete variable domain reads NAGVMQNPRHLVRRRGQEARLRCSPMKGHSHVYWYRQLPEEGLKFMVYLQKENIIDESGMPKERFSAEFPKEGPSILRIQQVVRGDSAAYFCASSAGTGRNEQYFGPGTRLTVT.

The chain joins TRBV7-9 to TRBJ2-7, with no clear D. The length of the CDR3 is 13 residues. V lost 1 base to trimming and J lost 9 bases, with 13 bases between them. Germline CDR1 reads SEHNR; CDR2 reads FQNEAQ (reference sequence). The CDR3 sequence is CASSLGIALRQYF. Written as DNA, the CDR3 is TGTGCCAGCAGCTTAGGTATCGCCCTAAGGCAGTACTTC.